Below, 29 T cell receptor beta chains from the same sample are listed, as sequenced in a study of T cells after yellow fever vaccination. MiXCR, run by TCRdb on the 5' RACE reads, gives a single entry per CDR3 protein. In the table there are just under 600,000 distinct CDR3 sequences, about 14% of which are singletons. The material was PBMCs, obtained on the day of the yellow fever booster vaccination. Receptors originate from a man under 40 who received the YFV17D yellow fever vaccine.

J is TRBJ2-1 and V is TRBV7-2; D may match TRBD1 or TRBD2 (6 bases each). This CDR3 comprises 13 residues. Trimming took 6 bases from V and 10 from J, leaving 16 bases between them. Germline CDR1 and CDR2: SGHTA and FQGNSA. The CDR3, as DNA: TGTGCCAGCAGGGAGGGCCCCCAGGGGGAGCAGTTCTTC. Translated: CASREGPQGEQFF.

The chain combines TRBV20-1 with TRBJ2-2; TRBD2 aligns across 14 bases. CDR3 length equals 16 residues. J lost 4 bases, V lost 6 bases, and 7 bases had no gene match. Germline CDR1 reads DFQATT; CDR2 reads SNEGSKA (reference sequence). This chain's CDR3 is CSARGLAGVPTGELFF. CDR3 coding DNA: TGCAGTGCCCGGGGACTAGCGGGAGTTCCCACCGGGGAGCTGTTTTTT.

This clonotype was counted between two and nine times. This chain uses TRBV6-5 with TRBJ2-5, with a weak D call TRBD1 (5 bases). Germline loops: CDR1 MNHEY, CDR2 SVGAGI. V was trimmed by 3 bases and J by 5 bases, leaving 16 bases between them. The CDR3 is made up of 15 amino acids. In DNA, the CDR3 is TGTGCCAGCAGTTATAATGGGGCTCGTGGCGAGACCCAGTACTTC. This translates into CASSYNGARGETQYF.

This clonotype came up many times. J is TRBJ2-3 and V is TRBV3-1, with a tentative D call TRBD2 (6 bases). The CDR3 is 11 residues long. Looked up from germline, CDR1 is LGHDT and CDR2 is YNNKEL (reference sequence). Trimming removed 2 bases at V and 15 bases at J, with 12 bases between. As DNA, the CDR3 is TGTGCCAGCAGCCAAATGGGGAGGTGCTATTTT. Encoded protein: CASSQMGRCYF.

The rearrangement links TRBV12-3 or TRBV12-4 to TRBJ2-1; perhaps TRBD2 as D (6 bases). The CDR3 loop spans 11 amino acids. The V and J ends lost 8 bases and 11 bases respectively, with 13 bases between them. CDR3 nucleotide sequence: TGTGCCAGCGGCGCGGGGATAAAGCAGTTCTTC. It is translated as CASGAGIKQFF.

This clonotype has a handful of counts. The CDR3 DNA is TGTGCCAGCAGCCGAGGGCCGGCCTTGGGGGCGTACGAGCAGTACTTC. As protein: CASSRGPALGAYEQYF. J is TRBJ2-7 and V is TRBV14; D possibly corresponds to TRBD1 (6 bases). The V and J ends lost 4 bases and 4 bases respectively, with 20 bases between them. The CDR3 is made up of 16 amino acids. Germline V gene sequence: CDR1 SGHDN, CDR2 FVKESK.

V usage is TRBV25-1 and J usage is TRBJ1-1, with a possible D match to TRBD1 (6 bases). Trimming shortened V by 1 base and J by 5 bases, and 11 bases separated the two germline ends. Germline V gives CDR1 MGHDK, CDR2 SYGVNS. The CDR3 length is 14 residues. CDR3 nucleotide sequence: TGTGCCAGCAGTGAATTCCTTGGACAGACTGAAGCTTTCTTT. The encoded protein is CASSEFLGQTEAFF.

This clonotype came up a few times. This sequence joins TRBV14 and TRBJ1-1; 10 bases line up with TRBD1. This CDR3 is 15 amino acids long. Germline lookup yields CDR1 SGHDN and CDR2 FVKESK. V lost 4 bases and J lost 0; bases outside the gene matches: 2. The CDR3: CASSRTGGLNTEAFF. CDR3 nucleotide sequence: TGTGCCAGCAGCCGGACAGGGGGTCTGAACACTGAAGCTTTCTTT.

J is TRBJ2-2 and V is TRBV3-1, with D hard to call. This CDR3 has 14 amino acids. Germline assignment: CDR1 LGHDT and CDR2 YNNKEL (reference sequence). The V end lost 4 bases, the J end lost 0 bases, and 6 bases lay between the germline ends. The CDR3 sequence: CASSLISNTGELFF. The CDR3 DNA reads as TGTGCCAGCAGCCTAATATCGAACACCGGGGAGCTGTTTTTT.

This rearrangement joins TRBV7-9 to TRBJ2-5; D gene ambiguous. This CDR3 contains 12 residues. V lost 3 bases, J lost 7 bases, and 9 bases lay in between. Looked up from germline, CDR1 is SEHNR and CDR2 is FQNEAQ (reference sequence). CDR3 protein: CASSLVEGTQYF. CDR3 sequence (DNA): TGTGCCAGCAGCTTGGTGGAAGGGACCCAGTACTTC.

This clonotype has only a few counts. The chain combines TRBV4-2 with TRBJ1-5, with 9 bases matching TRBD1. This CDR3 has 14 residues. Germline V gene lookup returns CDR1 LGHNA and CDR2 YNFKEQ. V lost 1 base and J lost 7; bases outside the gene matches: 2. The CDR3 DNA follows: TGTGCCAGCAGCCAAGGGACAGGGGACCAGCCCCAGCATTTT. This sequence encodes CASSQGTGDQPQHF.

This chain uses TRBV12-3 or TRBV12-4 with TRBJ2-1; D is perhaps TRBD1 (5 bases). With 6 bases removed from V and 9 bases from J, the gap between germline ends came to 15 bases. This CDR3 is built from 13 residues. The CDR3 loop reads CASRSQGYGEQFF. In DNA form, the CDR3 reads TGTGCCAGCAGAAGCCAGGGTTATGGTGAGCAGTTCTTC.

CDR3 amino acids: CASSQEGASGNTIYF. The CDR3 bases are TGCGCCAGCAGCCAAGAGGGGGCTTCTGGAAACACCATATATTTT. The rearrangement links TRBV4-3 to TRBJ1-3; the D gene is possibly TRBD1 (6 bases). The length of the CDR3 is 15 residues. V gave up 0 bases and J gave up 1 base, with 7 bases separating them. The V gene's germline CDR1 is LGHNA and CDR2 YSLEER.

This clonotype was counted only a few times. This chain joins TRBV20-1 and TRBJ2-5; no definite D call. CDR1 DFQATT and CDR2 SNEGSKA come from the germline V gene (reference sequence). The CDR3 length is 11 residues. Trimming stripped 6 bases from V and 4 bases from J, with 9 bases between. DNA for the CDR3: TGCAGTGCAAAATTGGGAGAGACCCAGTACTTC. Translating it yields CSAKLGETQYF.

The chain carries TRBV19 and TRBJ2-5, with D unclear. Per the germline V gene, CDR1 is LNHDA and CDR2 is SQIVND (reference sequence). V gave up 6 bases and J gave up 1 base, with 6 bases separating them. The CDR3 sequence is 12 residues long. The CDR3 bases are TGTGCCAGTAGGGAGTCCCAAGAGACCCAGTACTTC. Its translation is CASRESQETQYF.

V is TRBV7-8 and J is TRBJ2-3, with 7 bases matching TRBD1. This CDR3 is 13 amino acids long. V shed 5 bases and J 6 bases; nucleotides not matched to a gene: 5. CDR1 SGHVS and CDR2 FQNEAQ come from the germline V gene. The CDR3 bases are TGTGCCAGCAGCCCGACAGGGTTTGATACGCAGTATTTT. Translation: CASSPTGFDTQYF.

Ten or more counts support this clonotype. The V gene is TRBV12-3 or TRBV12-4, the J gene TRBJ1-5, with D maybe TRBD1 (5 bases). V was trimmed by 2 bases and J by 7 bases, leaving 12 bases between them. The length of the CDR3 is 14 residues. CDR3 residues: CASSLRDLRQPQHF. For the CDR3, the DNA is TGTGCCAGCAGTTTACGGGACCTAAGGCAGCCCCAGCATTTT.

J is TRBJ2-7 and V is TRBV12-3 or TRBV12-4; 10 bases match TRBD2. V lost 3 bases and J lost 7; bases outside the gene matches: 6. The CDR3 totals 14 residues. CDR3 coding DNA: TGTGCCAGCAGTTTTTCTAGCGGGAGTGGAGAGCAGTACTTC. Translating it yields CASSFSSGSGEQYF.

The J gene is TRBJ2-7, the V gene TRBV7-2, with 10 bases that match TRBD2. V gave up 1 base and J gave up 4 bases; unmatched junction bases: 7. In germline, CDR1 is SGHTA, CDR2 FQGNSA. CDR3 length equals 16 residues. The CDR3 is CASSLGTSGGVYEQYF. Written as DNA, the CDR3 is TGTGCCAGCAGCTTAGGGACTAGCGGAGGGGTGTACGAGCAGTACTTC.

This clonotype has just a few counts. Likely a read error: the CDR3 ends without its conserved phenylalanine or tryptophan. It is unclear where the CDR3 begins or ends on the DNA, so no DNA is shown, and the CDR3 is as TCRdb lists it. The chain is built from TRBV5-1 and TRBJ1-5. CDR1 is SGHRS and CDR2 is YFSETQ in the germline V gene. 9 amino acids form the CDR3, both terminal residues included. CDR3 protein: CASSGPHGI.

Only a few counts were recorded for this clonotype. The CDR3 spells CSVPGGEGGYTF. The CDR3 DNA reads as TGCAGCGTTCCAGGGGGCGAGGGTGGCTACACCTTC. The chain joins TRBV29-1 to TRBJ1-2; 8 nucleotides line up with TRBD1. This CDR3 is 12 amino acids long. Germline CDR1 is SQVTM and CDR2 is ANQGSEA. V trimming: 5 bases; J trimming: 7 bases; junction bases outside the gene matches: 6.

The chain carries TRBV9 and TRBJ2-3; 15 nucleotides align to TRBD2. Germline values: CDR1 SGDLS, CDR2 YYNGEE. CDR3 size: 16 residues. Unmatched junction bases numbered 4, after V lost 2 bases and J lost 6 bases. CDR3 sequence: CASSVGLAGGQDTQYF. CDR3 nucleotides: TGTGCCAGCAGCGTCGGACTAGCGGGAGGGCAGGATACGCAGTATTTT.

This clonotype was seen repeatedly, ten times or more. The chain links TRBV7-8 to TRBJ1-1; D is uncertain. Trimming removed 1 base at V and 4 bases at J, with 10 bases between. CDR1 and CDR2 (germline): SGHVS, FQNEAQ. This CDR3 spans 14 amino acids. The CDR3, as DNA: TGTGCCAGCAGCTTAGTGTCATTCACCACTGAAGCTTTCTTT. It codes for CASSLVSFTTEAFF.

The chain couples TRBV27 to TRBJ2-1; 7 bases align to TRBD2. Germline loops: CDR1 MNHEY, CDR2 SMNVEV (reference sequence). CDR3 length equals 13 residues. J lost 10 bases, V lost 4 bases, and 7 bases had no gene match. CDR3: CASSSGGIGEQFF. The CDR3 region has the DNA TGTGCCAGCAGTTCGGGGGGAATAGGGGAGCAGTTCTTC.

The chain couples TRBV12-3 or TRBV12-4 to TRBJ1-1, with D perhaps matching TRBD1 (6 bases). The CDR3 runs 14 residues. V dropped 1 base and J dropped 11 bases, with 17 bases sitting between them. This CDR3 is CASSLEEGGGSAFF. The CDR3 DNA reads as TGTGCCAGCAGTTTAGAAGAAGGAGGGGGGTCTGCTTTCTTT.

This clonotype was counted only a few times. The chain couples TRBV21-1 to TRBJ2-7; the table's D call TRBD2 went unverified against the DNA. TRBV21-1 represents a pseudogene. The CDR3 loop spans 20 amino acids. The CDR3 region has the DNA TGTGCCAGCAGTCCGACCGGCGCTAGCGGGACCTTAAACAATTACTACGAGCAGTACTTC. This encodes CASSPTGASGTLNNYYEQYF.

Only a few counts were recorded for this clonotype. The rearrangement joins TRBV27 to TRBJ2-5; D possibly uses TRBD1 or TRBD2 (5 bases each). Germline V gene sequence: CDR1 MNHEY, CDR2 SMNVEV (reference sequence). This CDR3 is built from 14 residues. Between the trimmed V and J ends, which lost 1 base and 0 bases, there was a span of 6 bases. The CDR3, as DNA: TGTGCCAGCAGTTTATGGGGGTACCAAGAGACCCAGTACTTC. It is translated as CASSLWGYQETQYF.

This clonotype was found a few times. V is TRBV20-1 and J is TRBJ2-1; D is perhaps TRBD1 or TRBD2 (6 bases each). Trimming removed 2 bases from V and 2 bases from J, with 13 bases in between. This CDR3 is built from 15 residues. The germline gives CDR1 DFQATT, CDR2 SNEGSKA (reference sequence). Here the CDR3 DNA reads TGCAGTGCTAGACTCCTAGGGGGGCCCTACAATGAGCAGTTCTTC. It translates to CSARLLGGPYNEQFF.

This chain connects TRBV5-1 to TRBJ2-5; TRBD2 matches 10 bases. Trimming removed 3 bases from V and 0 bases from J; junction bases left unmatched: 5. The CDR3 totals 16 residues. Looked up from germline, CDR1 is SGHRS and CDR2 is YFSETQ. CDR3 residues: CASSSGLAVDQETQYF. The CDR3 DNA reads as TGCGCCAGCAGCTCCGGACTAGCGGTCGACCAAGAGACCCAGTACTTC. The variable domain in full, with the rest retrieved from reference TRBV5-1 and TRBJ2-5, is KAGVTQTPRYLIKTRGQQVTLSCSPISGHRSVSWYQQTPGQGLQFLFEYFSETQRNKGNFPGRFSGRQFSNSRSEMNVSTLELGDSALYLCASSSGLAVDQETQYFGPGTRLLVL.